The rows below give T cell receptor beta chains drawn from one sample of a study of CD8+ T cells in alopecia areata. Measured with immunoSEQ multiplex PCR; TCRdb has only the in-frame clones, and not every one. The table lists a few hundred thousand clones, around three fifths of them singletons. The sample taken for sequencing was CD8+ T cells sorted from blood. These receptors all come from a human donor in good health. The CDR3 runs from the conserved cysteine through the conserved F or W. A D gene is named only where the DNA matches it firmly. Size is stated for part of the rows, as once, few or many counts, or as a class when the clone is expanded.

clone_size j_call v_call d_call cdr3_nt cdr3_aa
NA TRBJ2-1 TRBV18 NA TGTGCCAGCTCACAGAATGAGCAGTTCTTC CASSQNEQFF
few TRBJ2-1 TRBV29-1 TRBD2 TGCAGCCTTGGGCGGGGGGGCATGAATGAGCAGTTCTTC CSLGRGGMNEQFF
once TRBJ2-1 TRBV30 NA TGTGCCTGGAGTGTACTACTAGCCTCCCATGAGCAGTTCTTC CAWSVLLASHEQFF
NA TRBJ2-7 TRBV2 NA TGTGCCAGCAGCGACAGCTACGAGCAGTACTTC CASSDSYEQYF
NA TRBJ1-1 TRBV7-8 NA TGTGCCAGCAGCCCTAGAAGAAACACTGAAGCTTTCTTT CASSPRRNTEAFF
NA TRBJ2-4 TRBV28 NA TGTGCCAGCAGTTGGGGGGACATTCAGTACTTC CASSWGDIQYF
NA TRBJ2-2 TRBV30 NA TGTGCCTGGAGTTTAGGACGAATGGTCAACACCGGGGAGCTGTTTTTT CAWSLGRMVNTGELFF
few TRBJ2-7 TRBV29-1 NA TGCAGCGTTGGTAACAGGGTGGACGAGCAGTACTTC CSVGNRVDEQYF
NA TRBJ1-5 TRBV27 NA TGTGCCAGCAGTTTATCGCGGAGTCAGCCCCAGCATTTT CASSLSRSQPQHF
NA TRBJ2-7 TRBV5-1 NA TGCGCCAGCAGCTTGAGTGTTTCCTACGAGCAGTACTTC CASSLSVSYEQYF
once TRBJ2-7 TRBV13 NA TGTGCCAGCAGCTTGGGCCGCTCCTACGAGCAGTACTTC CASSLGRSYEQYF
few TRBJ1-5 TRBV4-1 TRBD1 TGCGCCAGCAGCCAAGAACAGGGGCTTCATCAGCCCCAGCATTTT CASSQEQGLHQPQHF
few TRBJ1-1 TRBV19 NA TGTGCCAGTAGTTCTTGGACGACTAACACTGAAGCTTTCTTT CASSSWTTNTEAFF
NA TRBJ2-2 TRBV29-1 TRBD1 TGCAGCGCCCGACAGGGGGACACCGGGGAGCTGTTTTTT CSARQGDTGELFF
NA TRBJ2-5 TRBV6-5 TRBD2 TGTGCCAGCAGTTACTCGACTAGCGGGTATGAAGAGACCCAGTACTTC CASSYSTSGYEETQYF
NA TRBJ2-7 TRBV11-2 NA TGTGCCAGCAGCTTAGGCGTGGGGGACTCCTTCTACGAGCAGTACTTC CASSLGVGDSFYEQYF
NA TRBJ1-5 TRBV7-9 NA TGTGCCAGCAGCACCAGTGCAGGGCCCAAGCCCCAGCATTTT CASSTSAGPKPQHF
NA TRBJ2-3 TRBV6-1 NA TGTGCCAGCAGTGAATGGGCGAAGACGCAGTATTTT CASSEWAKTQYF
NA TRBJ1-2 TRBV6-1 NA TGTGCCAGCAGTGCTCGTTTAAGGGAAACCGGGACTAACTATGGCTACACCTTC CASSARLRETGTNYGYTF
NA TRBJ2-3 TRBV5-4 NA TGTGCCAGTCGGGACCCCACAGATACGCAGTATTTT CASRDPTDTQYF
NA TRBJ1-1 TRBV5-4 TRBD1 TGTGCCAGCAGCTTTTTCCAGGGGGGCCCGACTGAAGCTTTCTTT CASSFFQGGPTEAFF
NA TRBJ1-2 TRBV15 NA TGTGCCACCAGGGGCCGTTTGGGAGGCGACTATGGCTACACCTTC CATRGRLGGDYGYTF
NA TRBJ2-1 TRBV4-1 NA TGCGCCAGCAGCCAAGAAGCCCGGGAGCAGTTCTTC CASSQEAREQFF
NA TRBJ2-5 TRBV25-1 NA TGTGCCAGCAGTGAGGACTCAAGGGAGACCCAGTACTTC CASSEDSRETQYF
NA TRBJ2-3 TRBV2 TRBD2 TGTGCCAGCAACGCGGGACTAGCGGCCACAGATACGCAGTATTTT CASNAGLAATDTQYF
NA TRBJ1-2 TRBV25-1 NA TGTGCCAGCAGTGAACCGGCAGCTAACTATGGCTACACCTTC CASSEPAANYGYTF
NA TRBJ2-5 TRBV5-6 NA TGTGCCAGCAGCTTGGAGGGATGGAGGGCCCAAGAGACCCAGTACTTC CASSLEGWRAQETQYF
NA TRBJ1-1 TRBV6-1 NA TGTGCCAGCTCCCTCCAACGGGGGCGGGACACTGAAGCTTTCTTT CASSLQRGRDTEAFF
NA TRBJ2-5 TRBV13 TRBD2 TGTGCCAGCAGCTTTCTAGCGGGGGAAGAGACCCAGTACTTC CASSFLAGEETQYF
once TRBJ2-3 TRBV7-9 NA TGTGCCAGCAGCTTGTTCGACGTCGCGGATACGCAGTATTTT CASSLFDVADTQYF
NA TRBJ1-4 TRBV27 NA TGTGCCAGCAGTTCCCTGGTGGTCTCTGGAAAACTGTTTTTT CASSSLVVSGKLFF
NA TRBJ2-5 TRBV6-1 NA TGTGCCATTAGTGAGACCCAGTACTTC CAISETQYF
NA TRBJ1-2 TRBV4-1 NA TGCGCCAGCAGCCAAGCCCTTGCGGGGGTCGATGGCTACACCTTC CASSQALAGVDGYTF
NA TRBJ2-7 TRBV7-6 NA TGTGCCAGCAGCTTAGGTTTTGGCGTGGAGCAGTACTTC CASSLGFGVEQYF
NA TRBJ1-2 TRBV29-1 NA TGCAGCGTTGAAGGAGGAGGCTATGGCTACACCTTC CSVEGGGYGYTF
NA TRBJ1-5 TRBV7-2 NA TGTGCCAGCAGCTTTACGGATCAGCCCCAGCATTTT CASSFTDQPQHF
once TRBJ2-2 TRBV9 NA TGTGCCAGCAGCGTAGAAAGCTTGGCCACCGGGGAGCTGTTTTTT CASSVESLATGELFF
NA TRBJ2-3 TRBV29-1 TRBD2 TGCAGCGTTGCCAGCGGGGGGCGGGATACGCAGTATTTT CSVASGGRDTQYF
NA TRBJ2-7 TRBV29-1 NA TGCAGCGTTGAAGGGGACCTCGTGGGAGAGCAGTACTTC CSVEGDLVGEQYF
NA TRBJ2-3 TRBV11-2 NA TGTGCCAGCAGCTCTTCGATGGGGCAGTATTTT CASSSSMGQYF
few TRBJ2-7 TRBV29-1 NA TGCAGCGTCGCAACCTCCTACGAGCAGTACTTC CSVATSYEQYF
NA TRBJ1-2 TRBV15 NA TGTGCCACCAGCAGAGAAAACATTCCATATGGCTACACCTTC CATSRENIPYGYTF
NA TRBJ2-7 TRBV5-1 NA TGCGCCAGCAGCTTGGGGGCAGGGGCCTACGAGCAGTACTTC CASSLGAGAYEQYF